Presented here are 3 T cell receptor beta chains from one specimen sequenced in a study of radiotherapy plus CTLA-4 blockade in lung cancer. Assay: immunoSEQ multiplex PCR; the TCRdb copy retains only in-frame clones and omits some. The table includes approximately 39,000 clones, 55% to 75% detected once. Source: peripheral blood, taken from a patient treated with radiotherapy plus ipilimumab. The origin of the receptors is a human donor with non-small cell lung cancer who had stable disease on radiotherapy plus ipilimumab.

V is TRBV7-2 and J is TRBJ2-7; TRBD2 might be the D (6 bases). Germline V CDR1 and CDR2: SGHTA, FQGNSA. Trimming took off 1 base at V and 2 bases at J, with 12 bases between the two ends. The length of the CDR3 is 15 residues. CDR3 amino acids: CASSLVRRGPYEQYF. DNA of the CDR3: TGTGCCAGCAGCTTAGTGAGGCGGGGACCCTACGAGCAGTACTTC.

The V gene is TRBV11-2, the J gene TRBJ2-5; 9 bases line up with TRBD1. Per germline, CDR1 SGHAT and CDR2 FQNNGV. V lost 1 base, J lost 1 base, and 7 bases stayed unmatched. This CDR3 spans 17 amino acids. The CDR3 loop is CASSLGYKQGAQETQYF. The DNA of the CDR3 is TGTGCCAGCAGCTTAGGATACAAACAGGGGGCCCAAGAGACCCAGTACTTC.

The rearrangement uses TRBV6-5 and TRBJ1-4, with D possibly TRBD1 on 5 matching bases. The germline CDR1 and CDR2 sequences are MNHEY and SVGAGI. With 2 bases removed from V and 7 bases from J, the gap between germline ends came to 11 bases. This CDR3 has 14 amino acids. CDR3: CASSYRGGSEKLFF. In DNA form, the CDR3 reads TGTGCCAGCAGTTACAGGGGAGGGAGTGAAAAACTGTTTTTT.